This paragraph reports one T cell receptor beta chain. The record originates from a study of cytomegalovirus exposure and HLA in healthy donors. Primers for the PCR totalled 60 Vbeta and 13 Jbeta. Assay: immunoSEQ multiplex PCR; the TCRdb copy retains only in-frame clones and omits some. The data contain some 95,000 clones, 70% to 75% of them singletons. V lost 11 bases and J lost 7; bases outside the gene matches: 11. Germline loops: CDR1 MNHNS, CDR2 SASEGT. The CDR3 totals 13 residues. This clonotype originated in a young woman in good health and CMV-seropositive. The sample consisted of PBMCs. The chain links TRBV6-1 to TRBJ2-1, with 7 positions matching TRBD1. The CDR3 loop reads CAVNRGAVNEQFF. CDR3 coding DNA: TGTGCCGTTAACAGGGGCGCTGTAAATGAGCAGTTCTTC.